This T cell receptor beta chain comes out of a study of CD8+ T cells in alopecia areata. Trimming took 4 bases from V and 7 from J; bases not matched to a gene: 7. The CDR3 is 14 residues long. Per the germline V gene, CDR1 is SNHLY and CDR2 is FYNNEI. In each case, RNA was isolated and then reverse transcribed into cDNA as the sequencing template. The method was immunoSEQ multiplex PCR; TCRdb's version includes in-frame clones alone and lacks a portion of them. The table includes over 120,000 clones, around 58% detected once. The investigators collected lesional scalp punch biopsies and peripheral blood from alopecia areata patients.

Source: CD4+ T cells sorted from blood, taken at week 0. The genes are TRBV2 and TRBJ1-5; 7 bases align to TRBD1. This TCR was sampled from a human donor with alopecia areata. CDR3 in DNA: TGTGCCAGCAGTGTCGGGACAGCAGGCCAGCCCCAGCATTTT. This sequence encodes CASSVGTAGQPQHF.